This T cell receptor beta chain was sequenced during a study of beta chain features in type 1 diabetes. Germline V CDR1 and CDR2: SGHVS, FQNEAQ. This CDR3 contains 18 residues. J was trimmed by 3 bases and V by 1 base; bases with no gene match: 6. This clone was observed a few times. What it recognizes is unknown. Study conclusions and caveats: Sampled from patients, naive, central memory and Treg TCRB repertoires appeared more similar than those sampled from healthy donors. Any role of HLA type in TCRB rearrangement remained unresolved here.

The whole isolated RNA underwent reverse transcription, so sequencing captured expressed TCRB transcripts. Naive, central memory and regulatory T cell samples produced a mean of roughly 3.5 million reads. The table came from immunoSEQ multiplex PCR; TCRdb's copy has only in-frame clones and leaves some out. Of 150,000 to 200,000 clones detected, about 9.8% appear once; the ten largest clones hold 2% to 2.5%. The source material was central memory CD4+ T cells from blood. This sequence originates from a woman aged 18 to 35 in good health. This chain joins TRBV7-8 and TRBJ2-3; 14 bases match TRBD2. The CDR3 coding sequence is TGTGCCAGCAGCTTAGTTCGACTAGCGGGGGGGCGGACAGATACGCAGTATTTT. This translates into CASSLVRLAGGRTDTQYF.